The subject of this entry is one T cell receptor beta chain. Its antigen is not identified. This sample is drawn from a study of shared clonotypes between healthy human individuals. At the deep level, the assay was run. Each subset's genomic DNA was shared equally among a number of immunoSEQ plates. Libraries were prepared by immunoSEQ multiplex PCR; TCRdb keeps only in-frame clonotypes and omits some of them. This repertoire shows hundreds of thousands of clones, about 96% found once; its top ten account for approximately 0.057%. Findings and caveats of the study: The expectation was that sequencing depth would affect clonotype sharing among donors.

Sequenced sample: naive CD4+ T cells sorted from blood. Noted subset: CD45RA+ positively selected. The origin of this receptor is a woman in her 30s in good health.

The CDR3 reads CASSSGGQNTGELFF. DNA for the CDR3: TGTGCCAGCAGTTCAGGGGGCCAGAACACCGGGGAGCTGTTTTTT. The chain couples TRBV28 to TRBJ2-2; 8 bases fit TRBD1. Germline trimming cut 4 bases from V and 1 base from J; bases unmatched to any gene: 2. Looked up from germline, CDR1 is MDHEN and CDR2 is SYDVKM. The CDR3 length is 15 residues.